Following are 5 T cell receptor beta chains from one sample sequenced in a study of CD8 T cells in ankylosing spondylitis (TCRdb year 2017). General findings and caveats noted by the study authors: Blood from ankylosing spondylitis patients appeared to be characterized by a TCR beta motif made up of under 10 highly homologous amino acid variants.

Libraries were built with 5' RACE. TCRdb names Illumina HiSeq 2500 as the instrument used. The raw public reads went through TCRdb reprocessing: fastp at Q25, MiXCR clone calling, in-frame beta chains kept. Rows are combined by CDR3 protein, so each entry shows the most common genes and DNA. Counted in this sample were about 700,000 distinct CDR3 sequences; about 20% of them appeared once. The ten largest clonotypes hold over 15% of the sample. Antigen specificity for these receptors is unknown. The sample was blood, either unsorted or a sorted T cell fraction (not recorded which). The receptor source for this set is a male donor with ankylosing spondylitis.

This clonotype turned up a few times. The V and J genes are TRBV6-1 and TRBJ1-2; D perhaps matches TRBD1 (6 bases). The CDR3 loop spans 13 amino acids. V was shortened by 2 bases and J by 7 bases, with 11 bases between the two germline ends. CDR1 and CDR2 (germline): MNHNS, SASEGT. CDR3 in amino acids: CASSERRGAGYTF. The CDR3 coding sequence is TGTGCCAGCAGTGAACGCAGGGGCGCTGGCTACACCTTC.

This chain joins TRBV4-3 and TRBJ1-5; the D gene is possibly TRBD1 (6 bases). Germline V gene lookup returns CDR1 LGHNA and CDR2 YSLEER. Deletions cut 4 bases from V and 8 bases from J, with 18 bases between. The CDR3 spans 15 residues. CDR3 in DNA: TGCGCCAGCAGCCCAACCGACAGGCCAGGTGAGCCCCAGCATTTT. This encodes CASSPTDRPGEPQHF.

This clonotype was counted only a few times. The chain recombines TRBV20-1 with TRBJ1-1, with D uncertain. Germline CDR1 and CDR2: DFQATT and SNEGSKA (reference sequence). With 4 bases removed from V and 4 bases from J, the gap between germline ends came to 16 bases. The CDR3 has 14 amino acids. The CDR3 nucleotides read TGCAGTGCTATTGGCGGGGAACAGTTCACTGAAGCTTTCTTT. It yields the protein CSAIGGEQFTEAFF.

The chain uses TRBV7-2 and TRBJ2-1; D is perhaps TRBD2 (5 bases). This CDR3 contains 16 residues. The V end lost 5 bases, the J end lost 7 bases, and 21 bases lay between the germline ends. Germline assignment: CDR1 SGHTA and CDR2 FQGNSA. For the CDR3, the DNA is TGTGCCAGCAGCCCACTTTCCGGGCCCTCGGGGAATGAGCAGTTCTTC. Encoded protein: CASSPLSGPSGNEQFF.

The rearrangement uses TRBV29-1 and TRBJ1-2; TRBD1 matches at 7 bases. Per germline, CDR1 SQVTM and CDR2 ANQGSEA. V was pared by 5 bases and J by 7 bases, with 10 bases of the junction left unmatched. The CDR3 has 13 amino acids. CDR3: CSVLDRVEGGYTF. In nucleotides, the CDR3 is TGCAGCGTTCTTGACAGGGTTGAAGGTGGCTACACCTTC.